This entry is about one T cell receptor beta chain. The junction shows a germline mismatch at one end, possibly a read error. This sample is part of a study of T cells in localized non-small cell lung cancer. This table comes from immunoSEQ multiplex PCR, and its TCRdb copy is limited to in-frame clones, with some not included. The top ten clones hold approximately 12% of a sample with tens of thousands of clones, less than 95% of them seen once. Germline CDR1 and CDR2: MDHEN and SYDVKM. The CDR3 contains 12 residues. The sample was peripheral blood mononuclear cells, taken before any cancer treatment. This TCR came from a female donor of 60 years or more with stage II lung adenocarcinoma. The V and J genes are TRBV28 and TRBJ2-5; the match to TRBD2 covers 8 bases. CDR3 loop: CASSTGTRGSNF. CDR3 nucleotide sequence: TGTGCCAGCAGCACTGGGACTAGAGGGAGTAACTTC.